This is a list of T cell receptor beta chains from one sample in a study of shared clonotypes between healthy human individuals. The method was immunoSEQ multiplex PCR; TCRdb's version includes in-frame clones alone and lacks a portion of them. The sample includes some 1,600,000 clones, 95% to 99% of them seen just once. Sequencing used naive CD4+ T cells sorted from blood. These receptors all stem from a man aged 25-45 years in good health. The CDR3 runs from the conserved cysteine through the conserved F or W. The order of the fields is J gene, V gene, clone size, D gene, CDR3 protein, CDR3 DNA. A D gene is named only where the DNA matches it firmly. Clone size appears in some rows only: once, few, many, or a class for an expanded clone.

TRBJ1-2	TRBV14	-	-	CASSRATAYGYTF	TGTGCCAGCAGCCGGGCGACTGCCTATGGCTACACCTTC
TRBJ1-2	TRBV14	-	TRBD1	CASSQGLRDRDYGYTF	TGTGCCAGCAGCCAAGGGCTCCGGGACAGGGACTATGGCTACACCTTC
TRBJ2-7	TRBV18	-	-	CASSPVPGTTSYEQYF	TGTGCCAGCTCACCGGTCCCTGGGACGACTTCCTACGAGCAGTACTTC
TRBJ2-7	TRBV5-1	-	-	CASSLYRGYEQYF	TGCGCCAGCAGCTTGTACAGAGGGTACGAGCAGTACTTC
TRBJ1-1	TRBV14	-	-	CASSQGHGREAFF	TGTGCCAGCAGCCAAGGTCATGGCCGCGAAGCTTTCTTT
TRBJ2-1	TRBV27	-	-	CASSLGSSYNEQFF	TGTGCCAGCAGTTTGGGCAGCTCCTACAATGAGCAGTTCTTC
TRBJ2-5	TRBV27	-	TRBD2	CASSILAGGLETQYF	TGTGCCAGCAGTATACTAGCGGGAGGTTTAGAGACCCAGTACTTC
TRBJ2-3	TRBV27	-	TRBD2	CASRPQREGTDTQYF	TGTGCCAGCAGACCACAGCGGGAGGGCACAGATACGCAGTATTTT
TRBJ2-4	TRBV15	-	-	CATSRITGTANHIQYF	TGTGCCACCAGCAGGATTACCGGGACGGCGAATCACATTCAGTACTTC
TRBJ1-4	TRBV4-3	-	-	CASSQDMGQLFF	TGCGCCAGCAGCCAAGATATGGGGCAGCTGTTTTTT
TRBJ2-7	TRBV19	-	-	CASSIPGQNEQYF	TGTGCCAGTAGTATACCCGGACAAAACGAGCAGTACTTC
TRBJ2-1	TRBV27	-	-	CASSRIRDPHEQFF	TGTGCCAGCAGTCGTATCAGGGACCCGCATGAGCAGTTCTTC
TRBJ2-3	TRBV9	-	TRBD1	CASSVRSGQTWTDTQYF	TGTGCCAGCAGCGTTCGATCGGGACAGACATGGACAGATACGCAGTATTTT
TRBJ2-3	TRBV7-2	-	-	CASSFRGQADTQYF	TGTGCCAGCAGCTTTCGGGGGCAGGCAGATACGCAGTATTTT
TRBJ2-3	TRBV7-2	-	-	CASSLSGATDTQYF	TGTGCCAGCAGCTTAAGCGGTGCCACAGATACGCAGTATTTT
TRBJ2-2	TRBV4-2	once	-	CASSQDGRGNTGELFF	TGTGCCAGCAGCCAAGATGGGCGGGGGAACACCGGGGAGCTGTTTTTT
TRBJ2-7	TRBV6-6	-	-	CASSYSRHYEQYF	TGTGCCAGCAGTTACTCGAGGCACTACGAGCAGTACTTC
TRBJ1-5	TRBV2	-	-	CASSETGNQPQHF	TGTGCCAGCAGCGAAACAGGGAATCAGCCCCAGCATTTT
TRBJ1-1	TRBV7-3	-	-	CASSPGGRNTEAFF	TGTGCCAGCAGCCCTGGGGGGAGAAACACTGAAGCTTTCTTT